This TCR beta chain was sequenced in a study of CD8 T cells in ankylosing spondylitis. The study, taken as a whole, reports: There was a TCR beta motif, made of several highly homologous variants, that appeared characteristic of ankylosing spondylitis blood. Significant enrichment of disease-linked clones was reportedly seen in matched ankylosing spondylitis synovial fluid. Prior work had noted some motif variants in reactive arthritis blood and synovial fluid.

Libraries of TCR beta came from quantitative 5'-RACE with molecular barcodes. Each CDR3 protein gets one entry after TCRdb re-called the 5' RACE reads with MiXCR. Here the sample spans about 130,000 distinct CDR3 sequences, roughly 6.6% being singletons. This clonotype came up many times. Its antigen is not identified. The junction had 5 bases not matched to a gene; V was cut back by 5 bases and J by 2 bases. The CDR3 loop spans 14 amino acids. Sequences were obtained from blood, either unsorted or a sorted T cell fraction (not recorded which). The TCR was taken from a female donor with ankylosing spondylitis or in good health (not recorded which). This chain joins TRBV12-3 or TRBV12-4 and TRBJ1-1; 7 bases line up with TRBD1. The CDR3 nucleotides are TGTGCCAGCAGTACGGGACAGCGAAACACTGAAGCTTTCTTT. It codes for CASSTGQRNTEAFF.